This T cell receptor (beta chain) was found in a study of radiotherapy plus CTLA-4 blockade in lung cancer. Overall study findings and caveats: Subsequent to radiotherapy plus ipilimumab, tumor-derived TCR clones underwent expansion in blood. Reports identified early blood T cell clone dynamics, with interferon-beta, as the best response predictor.

The V and J ends lost 0 bases and 5 bases respectively, with 16 bases between them. The CDR3 runs to 16 residues. CDR1 SGHTA and CDR2 FQGNSA come from the germline V gene. The protocol was immunoSEQ multiplex PCR, while the TCRdb copy is restricted to in-frame clones and leaves out a portion. The data contain some 32,000 clones, more than 80% of them seen just once; the ten biggest clones take up 20% to 25%. This clone was found once. What it binds is not known. The chain recombines TRBV7-2 with TRBJ1-2; tentative D call: TRBD1 (6 bases). The clonotype originates from a human donor with non-small cell lung cancer that progressed on radiotherapy plus ipilimumab. The sample in question was peripheral blood, obtained from a patient treated with radiotherapy plus ipilimumab. As DNA, the CDR3 is TGTGCCAGCAGCTTAGCGCTCAAGGGGGTGCGATATGGCTACACCTTC. It yields the protein CASSLALKGVRYGYTF. Based on the CDR3 plus reference TRBV7-2 and TRBJ1-2, the full variable domain is GAGVSQSPSNKVTEKGKDVELRCDPISGHTALYWYRQSLGQGLEFLIYFQGNSAPDKSGLPSDRFSAERTGGSVSTLTIQRTQQEDSAVYLCASSLALKGVRYGYTFGSGTRLTVV.